This T cell receptor (beta chain) was found in a study of T cell responses to AZD1222 COVID-19 vaccine (dated by TCRdb to the early 2020s). Context from the whole study: TCR sequencing was performed for 233 trial participants, of whom about 210 were given two doses of AZD1222 and around 25 were given two doses of MenACWY control vaccine. Trial participants were enrolled into age subgroups of 18-55, 56-69 and 70-plus years, which contained approximately 150, 28 and 58 TCR-sequenced participants, respectively.

Overall results and qualifications from the work: Nearly half of unique spike-specific TCRs reportedly recognized epitopes outside regions mutated in the B.1.351 and B.1.1.7 variants. The 56-69-year group was small, and its depth increase did not reach significance, likely because of low power. A significant rise in spike-specific TCR breadth and depth was observed after two AZD1222 doses relative to day 0 and relative to MenACWY recipients. Participants were mostly white British and included more females than males, and it was suggested by the authors that clonal diversity may have been underestimated. Only a handful of AZD1222 recipients were SARS-CoV-2 seropositive at baseline, limiting conclusions about previously exposed vaccinees. The whole spike protein was spanned by vaccine-associated CD4 TCRs, and dominant responses were seen in regions 160-218 and 743-854. Because no day 14 peak-response samples were available, repertoires were characterized only after the peak T cell response.

Taken with the paper, the label for time point translates to: about 28 days (+/-7) after the second vaccine dose. AZD1222 recipients whose second dose came at about 4 weeks and those whose second dose came at about 12 weeks were combined into one group, since spike-specific TCR depth and breadth did not differ between the two schedules. Vaccinee samples were obtained from the UK trials COV001 and COV002, which included a single-blind randomized controlled phase 2/3 trial of AZD1222 (ChAdOx1 nCoV-19) in healthy adults. For TCRbeta chain sequencing, PBMC samples were collected from trial participants at day 0 and at day 28 after the second dose. On this clone: Its binding antigen is unknown. No much larger clone is present one base from it, and per-base qualities are unavailable.

The CDR3 regions of human TCRbeta chains were analyzed by immunosequencing. From the authors' description of their analysis: TCRs in the repertoires were compared against a reference library of SARS-CoV-2-specific TCRs that had been generated with the MIRA antigen-specificity platform. Breadth meant the fraction of unique TCRs that were SARS-CoV-2-associated, whereas depth meant the fraction of total T cells that were SARS-CoV-2-associated. Using the MIRA data, each spike-specific TCR was mapped to the spike region that the TCR reacts to and placed in a CD4 or CD8 class. Log10-transformed breadth and depth values were compared by one-way ANOVA with Sidak's multiple comparisons tests. As stored in TCRdb, this immuneACCESS dataset retains in-frame rearrangements with V and J assigned. A fraction of the clones does not appear; measured against another copy, unresolved V genes explain less than half of the discrepancy, and the remainder lacks a known reason. That table furnishes V, J and clone size, whereas the DNA furnished D and trimming. The sample table holds 150,000 to 200,000 clones, of which around 90% were seen once. Approximately 1% of the sample is taken by the ten largest.

This sequence originates from an adult who received the AZD1222 COVID-19 vaccine. The sequences come from peripheral blood, collected 28 days after the second AZD1222 dose.

The sequenced DNA: TGTGCCAGCAGCTCCTCAGGATACGAGCAGTACTTC. Translated, it reads CASSSSGYEQYF. The chain is encoded by TRBV7-2 joined to TRBJ2-7, with an unclear D gene assignment. Via the germline V gene, CDR1 is SGHTA and CDR2 FQGNSA. Relative to germline, V is 4 bases shorter and J is 4 bases shorter, with 8 bases between their ends. The CDR3, from cysteine to phenylalanine, totals 12 residues. CDR3 DNA is the only sequence kept; it has 36 bases, read in frame from the first base.